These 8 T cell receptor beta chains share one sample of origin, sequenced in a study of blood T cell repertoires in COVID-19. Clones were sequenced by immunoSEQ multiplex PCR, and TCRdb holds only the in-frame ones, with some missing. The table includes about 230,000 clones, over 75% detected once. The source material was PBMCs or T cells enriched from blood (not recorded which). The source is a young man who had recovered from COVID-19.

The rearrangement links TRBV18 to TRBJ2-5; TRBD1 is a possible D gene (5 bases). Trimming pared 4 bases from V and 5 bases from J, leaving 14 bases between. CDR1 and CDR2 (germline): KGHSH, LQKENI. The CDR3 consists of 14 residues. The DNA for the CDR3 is TGTGCCAGCTCACGACAAGGGGTGGGTGAGACCCAGTACTTC. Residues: CASSRQGVGETQYF.

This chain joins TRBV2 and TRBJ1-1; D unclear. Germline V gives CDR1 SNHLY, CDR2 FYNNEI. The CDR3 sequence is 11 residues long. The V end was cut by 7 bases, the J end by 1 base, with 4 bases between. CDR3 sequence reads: CASTRNTEAFF. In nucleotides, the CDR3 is TGTGCCAGCACCCGGAACACTGAAGCTTTCTTT.

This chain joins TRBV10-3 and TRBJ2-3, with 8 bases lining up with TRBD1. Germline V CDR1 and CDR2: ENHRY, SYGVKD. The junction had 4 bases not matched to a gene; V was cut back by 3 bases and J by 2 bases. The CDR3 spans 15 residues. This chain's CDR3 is CAISDWDRTTDTQYF. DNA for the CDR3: TGTGCCATCAGTGATTGGGACAGGACCACAGATACGCAGTATTTT.

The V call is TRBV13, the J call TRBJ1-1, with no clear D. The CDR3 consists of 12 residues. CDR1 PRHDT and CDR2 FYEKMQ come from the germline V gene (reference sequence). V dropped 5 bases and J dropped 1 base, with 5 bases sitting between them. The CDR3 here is CASSLGNTEAFF. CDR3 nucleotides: TGTGCCAGCAGCCTCGGGAACACTGAAGCTTTCTTT.

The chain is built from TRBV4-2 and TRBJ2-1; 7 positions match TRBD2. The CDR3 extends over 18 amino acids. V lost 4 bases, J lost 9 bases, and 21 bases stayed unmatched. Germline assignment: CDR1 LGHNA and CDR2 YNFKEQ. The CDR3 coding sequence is TGTGCCAGCAGCCCGATCAAAGAGCCGGGACTAAGGTCGACTGAGCAGTTCTTC. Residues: CASSPIKEPGLRSTEQFF.

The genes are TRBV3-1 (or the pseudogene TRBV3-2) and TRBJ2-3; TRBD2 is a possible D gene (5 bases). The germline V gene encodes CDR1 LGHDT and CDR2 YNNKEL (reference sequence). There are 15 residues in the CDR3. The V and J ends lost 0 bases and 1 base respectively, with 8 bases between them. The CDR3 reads CASSQDGAGTDTQYF. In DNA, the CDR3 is TGTGCCAGCAGCCAAGATGGAGCGGGCACAGATACGCAGTATTTT.

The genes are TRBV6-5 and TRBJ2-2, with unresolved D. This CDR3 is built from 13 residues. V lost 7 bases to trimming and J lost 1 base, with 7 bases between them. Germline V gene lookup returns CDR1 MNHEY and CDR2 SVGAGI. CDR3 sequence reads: CASNSENTGELFF. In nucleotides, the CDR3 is TGTGCCAGCAACAGTGAGAACACCGGGGAGCTGTTTTTT.

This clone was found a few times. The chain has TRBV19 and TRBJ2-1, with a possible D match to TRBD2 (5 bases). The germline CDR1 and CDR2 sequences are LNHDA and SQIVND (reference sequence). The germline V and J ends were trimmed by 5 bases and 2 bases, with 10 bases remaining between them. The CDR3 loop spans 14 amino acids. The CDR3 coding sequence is TGTGCCAGTAGTCTGGGAGCTGCCTACAATGAGCAGTTCTTC. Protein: CASSLGAAYNEQFF. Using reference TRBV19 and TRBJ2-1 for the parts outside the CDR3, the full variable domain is DGGITQSPKYLFRKEGQNVTLSCEQNLNHDAMYWYRQDPGQGLRLIYYSQIVNDFQKGDIAEGYSVSREKKESFPLTVTSAQKNPTAFYLCASSLGAAYNEQFFGPGTRLTVL.